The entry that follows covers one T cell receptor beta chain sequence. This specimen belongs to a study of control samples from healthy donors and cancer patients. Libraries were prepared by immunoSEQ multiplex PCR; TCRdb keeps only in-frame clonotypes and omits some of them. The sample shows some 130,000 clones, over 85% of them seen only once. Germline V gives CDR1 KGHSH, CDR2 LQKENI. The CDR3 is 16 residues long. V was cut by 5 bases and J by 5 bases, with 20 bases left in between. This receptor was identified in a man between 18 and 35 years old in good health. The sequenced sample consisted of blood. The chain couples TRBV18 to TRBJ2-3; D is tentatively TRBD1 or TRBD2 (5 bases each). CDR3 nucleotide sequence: TGTGCCAGCTCATTGGGACCTCCCCAGGTCGGAGATACGCAGTATTTT. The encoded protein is CASSLGPPQVGDTQYF.